This entry describes one T cell receptor beta chain. This record comes from a study of blood T cell repertoires in COVID-19. The CDR3 has 15 amino acids. Germline V gene sequence: CDR1 SGHVS, CDR2 FNYEAQ. V shed 5 bases and J 5 bases; nucleotides not matched to a gene: 8. Only in-frame clones appear in the TCRdb table, and some are missing; sequencing was by immunoSEQ multiplex PCR. Of a few hundred thousand clones in the sample, around 82% are singletons; the top ten hold about 4.5%. This chain joins TRBV7-6 and TRBJ2-2, with TRBD1 matching over 7 bases. The TCR originated in a man aged 30 to 45 with acute COVID-19. The sequencing sample was made of PBMCs or T cells enriched from blood (not recorded which). The CDR3 DNA is TGTGCCAGCAGCCGAGTATTACAGGGGACCGGGGAGCTGTTTTTT. It translates to CASSRVLQGTGELFF.